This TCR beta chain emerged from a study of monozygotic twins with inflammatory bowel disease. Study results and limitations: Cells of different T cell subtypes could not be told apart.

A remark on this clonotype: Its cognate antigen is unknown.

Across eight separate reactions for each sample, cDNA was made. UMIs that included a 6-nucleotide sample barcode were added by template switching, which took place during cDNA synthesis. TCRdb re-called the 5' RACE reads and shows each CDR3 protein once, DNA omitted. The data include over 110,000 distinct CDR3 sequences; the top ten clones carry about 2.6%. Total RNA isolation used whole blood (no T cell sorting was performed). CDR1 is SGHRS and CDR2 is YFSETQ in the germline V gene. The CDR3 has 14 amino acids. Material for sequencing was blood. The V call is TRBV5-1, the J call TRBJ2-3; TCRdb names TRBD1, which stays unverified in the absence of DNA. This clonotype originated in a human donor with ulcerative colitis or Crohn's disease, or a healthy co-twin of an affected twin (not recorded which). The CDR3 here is CASRQGGEADTQYF.